This TCR beta chain was documented in a study of tumor-infiltrating lymphocytes in primary liver carcinoma. This clonotype has a count of ten or more. cDNA specific to TCR beta was made from 500 ng of total RNA, with a constant-region primer employed for priming. Library construction for TCR beta comprised three nested multiplex PCR rounds performed with slightly modified ARM-PCR. Researchers ran the first two PCR rounds for roughly 10 cycles each with TRBV1-TRBV30 forward primers and a C-beta reverse primer. TCRdb recomputed calls from the multiplex PCR reads with MiXCR, one row per CDR3 protein. Here the sample spans some 95,000 distinct CDR3 sequences, about 70% being singletons. The length of the CDR3 is 12 residues. Germline CDR1 and CDR2: SQVTM and ANQGSEA. V shed 3 bases and J shed 5 bases, with 10 bases lying between them. From unsorted bulk tissue weighing about 18-30 mg, DNA and RNA were co-extracted.

The TCR originated in a man in his forties or fifties with primary liver carcinoma and hepatitis B virus infection. The specimen sequenced was tumor-adjacent normal liver tissue. V is TRBV29-1 and J is TRBJ2-5; D not certain. CDR3 region: CSVEVGGETQYF. CDR3 DNA: TGCAGCGTTGAGGTGGGCGGCGAGACCCAGTACTTC. Combining the CDR3 with reference TRBV29-1 and TRBJ2-5 gives the whole variable domain SAVISQKPSRDICQRGTSLTIQCQVDSQVTMMFWYRQQPGQSLTLIATANQGSEATYESGFVIDKFPISRPNLTFSTLTVSNMSPEDSSIYLCSVEVGGETQYFGPGTRLLVL.